This is a list of T cell receptor beta chains from one sample in a study of T cell responses to AZD1222 COVID-19 vaccine. Clones were read by immunoSEQ multiplex PCR, and TCRdb kept only the in-frame ones, dropping some. The top ten hold approximately 4.7% of the sample, which has 160,000 or so clones, less than 95% seen once. Sample: peripheral blood, taken on day 0 of AZD1222 vaccination. These receptors all stem from an adult in good health. Each CDR3 is given with its conserved first and last residue. D genes are given only for firm matches. Clone sizes are given selectively: once, few, many, or a class where the clone is expanded.

J gene,clone size,D gene,V gene,CDR3 protein,CDR3 DNA
TRBJ2-1,NA,NA,TRBV3-1/TRBV3-2,CASRRASNEQFF,TGTGCCAGCAGACGGGCAAGCAATGAGCAGTTCTTC
TRBJ2-1,NA,NA,TRBV4-1,CASSQVWGLWGTDYGNEQFF,TGCGCCAGCAGCCAAGTTTGGGGCCTTTGGGGAACGGATTACGGGAATGAGCAGTTCTTC
TRBJ2-1,NA,NA,TRBV28,CASSTGSLGNEQFF,TGTGCCAGCAGTACCGGGAGTTTGGGCAATGAGCAGTTCTTC
TRBJ2-5,NA,NA,TRBV6-2/TRBV6-3,CASSYSGLQETQYF,TGTGCCAGCAGTTATAGCGGCCTCCAAGAGACCCAGTACTTC
TRBJ2-1,NA,NA,TRBV9,CASSVGEVGDEQFF,TGTGCCAGCAGCGTAGGGGAGGTGGGGGATGAGCAGTTCTTC
TRBJ1-2,NA,TRBD1,TRBV4-2,CASSLLGQGPTYGYTF,TGTGCCAGCAGCCTGTTAGGACAGGGGCCGACCTATGGCTACACCTTC
TRBJ1-3,NA,NA,TRBV12-3/TRBV12-4,CASSLTNTIYF,TGTGCCAGCAGTTTAACGAACACCATATATTTT
TRBJ1-1,NA,NA,TRBV6-5,CASSTSRRGDTEAFF,TGTGCCAGCAGTACCTCTAGGAGGGGGGACACTGAAGCTTTCTTT
TRBJ2-5,once,TRBD2,TRBV14,CASSGGVSETQYF,TGTGCCAGCAGCGGGGGGGTCTCAGAGACCCAGTACTTC
TRBJ1-5,NA,NA,TRBV9,CASSAGQPQHF,TGTGCCAGCAGCGCAGGACAGCCCCAGCATTTT
TRBJ2-7,NA,TRBD2,TRBV27,CASSRGSIYEQYF,TGTGCCAGCTCCCGCGGGAGTATCTACGAGCAGTACTTC
TRBJ1-1,NA,NA,TRBV5-6,CASSFQGLNTEAFF,TGTGCCAGCAGCTTCCAGGGGTTGAACACTGAAGCTTTCTTT
TRBJ1-4,NA,NA,TRBV21-1,CASSKDRPGGPYF,TGTGCCAGCAGCAAAGATCGTCCCGGGGGCCCCTATTTT
TRBJ2-7,NA,TRBD2,TRBV27,CASSLRLPGGVNSYEQYF,TGTGCCAGCAGTTTAAGGCTGCCGGGAGGGGTGAACTCCTACGAGCAGTACTTC
TRBJ2-6,few,NA,TRBV6-2/TRBV6-3,CASSWTVSGANVLTF,TGTGCCAGCAGTTGGACAGTCTCTGGGGCCAACGTCCTGACTTTC
TRBJ2-7,NA,NA,TRBV4-1,CASSQEVIVWDEQYF,TGCGCCAGCAGCCAAGAGGTGATTGTCTGGGACGAGCAGTACTTC
TRBJ1-5,NA,TRBD1,TRBV6-4,CASSAQGGPNQPQHF,TGTGCCAGCAGTGCACAGGGGGGCCCCAATCAGCCCCAGCATTTT
TRBJ2-5,NA,TRBD2,TRBV5-1,CASSLGEGETQYF,TGCGCCAGCAGCTTGGGGGAGGGAGAGACCCAGTACTTC
TRBJ2-7,NA,NA,TRBV10-2,CASSEGNREQYF,TGCGCCAGCAGTGAAGGGAACAGAGAGCAGTACTTC
TRBJ2-7,NA,TRBD2,TRBV19,CASSAGLAGDYEQYF,TGTGCCAGTAGTGCGGGACTAGCGGGAGACTACGAGCAGTACTTC
TRBJ1-2,NA,TRBD1,TRBV2,CASSGTGGVYGYTF,TGTGCCAGCAGCGGGACAGGGGGTGTCTATGGCTACACCTTC
TRBJ2-7,NA,NA,TRBV9,CASSVDNRRPYEQYF,TGTGCCAGCAGCGTAGATAACAGAAGACCCTACGAGCAGTACTTC
TRBJ1-1,NA,NA,TRBV28,CAGGHLSTEAFF,TGTGCCGGGGGTCATCTGAGCACTGAAGCTTTCTTT
TRBJ1-3,NA,TRBD1,TRBV28,CASKLQGGKNTIYF,TGTGCCAGCAAATTACAGGGGGGGAAAAACACCATATATTTT
TRBJ1-1,NA,TRBD1,TRBV7-9,CASSLSGTGNTEAFF,TGTGCCAGCAGCTTATCAGGGACAGGGAACACTGAAGCTTTCTTT
TRBJ1-5,NA,NA,TRBV4-2,CASSQATGSFEPQHF,TGTGCCAGCAGCCAAGCAACAGGGTCCTTTGAGCCCCAGCATTTT
TRBJ1-6,NA,NA,TRBV28,CASAPSRAYSPLHF,TGTGCCAGCGCTCCTAGCAGGGCCTACTCACCCCTCCACTTT
TRBJ2-5,NA,NA,TRBV19,CASSIRRVPETQYF,TGTGCCAGTAGTATAAGGAGAGTACCAGAGACCCAGTACTTC
TRBJ2-7,NA,NA,TRBV28,CASRAEGLGEQYF,TGTGCCAGCAGGGCAGAGGGGCTGGGGGAGCAGTACTTC
TRBJ1-1,NA,NA,TRBV30,CAWSVSGLFTEAFF,TGTGCCTGGAGTGTATCAGGTTTATTTACTGAAGCTTTCTTT
TRBJ2-3,few,NA,TRBV18,CASSPMGLAITDTQYF,TGTGCCAGCTCACCAATGGGCCTAGCGATCACAGATACGCAGTATTTT